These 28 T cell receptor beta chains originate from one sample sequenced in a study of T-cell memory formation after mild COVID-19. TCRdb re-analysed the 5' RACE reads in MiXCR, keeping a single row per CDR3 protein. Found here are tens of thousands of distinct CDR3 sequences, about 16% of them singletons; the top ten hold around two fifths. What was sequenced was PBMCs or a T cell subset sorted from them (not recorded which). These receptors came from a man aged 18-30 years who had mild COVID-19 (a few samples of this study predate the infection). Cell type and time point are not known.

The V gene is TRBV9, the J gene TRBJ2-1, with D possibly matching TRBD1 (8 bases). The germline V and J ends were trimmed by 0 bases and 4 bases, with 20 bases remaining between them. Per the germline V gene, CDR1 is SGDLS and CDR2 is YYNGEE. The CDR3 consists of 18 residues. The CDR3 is CASSVAGGGQGAYNEQFF. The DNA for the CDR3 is TGTGCCAGCAGCGTAGCGGGGGGTGGGCAGGGGGCGTACAATGAGCAGTTCTTC.

The CDR3 loop is CASSQVGTKESDTQYF. CDR3 DNA: TGCGCCAGCAGCCAAGTGGGGACTAAAGAATCAGATACGCAGTATTTT. The chain is built from TRBV4-1 and TRBJ2-3, with 7 bases identical to TRBD2. Germline V gives CDR1 MGHRA, CDR2 YSYEKL. V dropped 1 base and J dropped 4; count of bases not matched to a gene: 8. The CDR3 sequence is 16 residues long.

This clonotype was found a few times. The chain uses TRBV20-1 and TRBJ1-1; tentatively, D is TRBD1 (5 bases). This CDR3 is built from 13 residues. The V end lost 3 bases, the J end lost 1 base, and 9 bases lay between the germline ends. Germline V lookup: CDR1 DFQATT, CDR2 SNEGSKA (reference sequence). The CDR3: CSASYRQNTEAFF. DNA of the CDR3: TGCAGTGCTAGTTACAGGCAGAACACTGAAGCTTTCTTT.

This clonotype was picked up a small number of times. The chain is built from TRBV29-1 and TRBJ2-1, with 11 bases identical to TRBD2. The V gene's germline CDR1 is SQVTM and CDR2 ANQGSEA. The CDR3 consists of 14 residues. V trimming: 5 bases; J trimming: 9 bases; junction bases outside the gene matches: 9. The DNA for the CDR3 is TGCAGCGTTACGGCTAGCGGGGGGACAGGTGAGCAGTTCTTC. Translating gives CSVTASGGTGEQFF.

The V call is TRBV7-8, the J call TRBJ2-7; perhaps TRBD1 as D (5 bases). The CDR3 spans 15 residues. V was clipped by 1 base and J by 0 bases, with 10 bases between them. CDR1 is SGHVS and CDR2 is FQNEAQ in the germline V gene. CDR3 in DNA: TGTGCCAGCAGCTTAGGGGTGACAGACTCCTACGAGCAGTACGTC. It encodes CASSLGVTDSYEQYV.

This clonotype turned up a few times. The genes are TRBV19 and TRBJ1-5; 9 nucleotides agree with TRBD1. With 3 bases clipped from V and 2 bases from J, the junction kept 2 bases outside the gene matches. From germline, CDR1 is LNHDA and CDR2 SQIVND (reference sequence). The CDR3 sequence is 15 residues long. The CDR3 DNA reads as TGTGCCAGTAGTATGACAGGGGGGCGCAATCAGCCCCAGCATTTT. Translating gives CASSMTGGRNQPQHF.

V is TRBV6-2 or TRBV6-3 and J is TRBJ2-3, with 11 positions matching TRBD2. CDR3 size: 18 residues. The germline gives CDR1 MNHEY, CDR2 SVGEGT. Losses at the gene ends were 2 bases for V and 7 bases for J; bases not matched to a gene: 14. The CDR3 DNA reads TGTGCCAGCAGTTACCCCGAGGTCCTAGCGGGGGGATCCTATACGCAGTATTTT. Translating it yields CASSYPEVLAGGSYTQYF.

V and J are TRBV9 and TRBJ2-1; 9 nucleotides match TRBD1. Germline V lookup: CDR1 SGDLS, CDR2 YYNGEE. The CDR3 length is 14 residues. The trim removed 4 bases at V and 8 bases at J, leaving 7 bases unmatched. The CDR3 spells CASSTGQGRDEQFF. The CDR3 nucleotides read TGTGCCAGCAGCACAGGACAGGGGAGGGATGAGCAGTTCTTC.

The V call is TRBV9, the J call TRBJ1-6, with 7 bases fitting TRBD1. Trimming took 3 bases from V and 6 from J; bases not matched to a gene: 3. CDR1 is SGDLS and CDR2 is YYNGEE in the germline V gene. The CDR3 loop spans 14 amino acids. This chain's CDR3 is CASSGGQVNSPLHF. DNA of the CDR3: TGTGCCAGCAGCGGCGGACAGGTTAATTCACCCCTCCACTTT.

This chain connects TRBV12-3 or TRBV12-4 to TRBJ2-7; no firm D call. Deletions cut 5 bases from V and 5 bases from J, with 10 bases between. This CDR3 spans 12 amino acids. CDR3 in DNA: TGTGCCAGCAGTAGCACAAGGGACGAGCAGTACTTC. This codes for CASSSTRDEQYF.

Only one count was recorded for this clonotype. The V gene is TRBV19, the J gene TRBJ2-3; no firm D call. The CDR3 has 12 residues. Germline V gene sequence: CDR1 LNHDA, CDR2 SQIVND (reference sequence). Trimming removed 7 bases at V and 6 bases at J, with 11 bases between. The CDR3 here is CASNSGRDTQYF. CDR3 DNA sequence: TGTGCCAGTAACTCCGGTAGGGATACGCAGTATTTT.

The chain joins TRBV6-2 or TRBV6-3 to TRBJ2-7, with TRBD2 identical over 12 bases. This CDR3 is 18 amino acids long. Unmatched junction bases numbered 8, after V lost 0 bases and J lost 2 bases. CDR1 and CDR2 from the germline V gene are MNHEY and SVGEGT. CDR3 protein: CASSYSDRTSGDTYEQYF. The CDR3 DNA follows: TGTGCCAGCAGTTACTCGGACCGGACTAGCGGGGACACCTACGAGCAGTACTTC.

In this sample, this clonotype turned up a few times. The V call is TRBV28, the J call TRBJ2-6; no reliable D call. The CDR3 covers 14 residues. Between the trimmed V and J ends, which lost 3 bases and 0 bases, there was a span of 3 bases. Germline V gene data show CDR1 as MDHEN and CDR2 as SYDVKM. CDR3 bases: TGTGCCAGCAGTTTCTACTCTGGGGCCAACGTCCTGACTTTC. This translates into CASSFYSGANVLTF.

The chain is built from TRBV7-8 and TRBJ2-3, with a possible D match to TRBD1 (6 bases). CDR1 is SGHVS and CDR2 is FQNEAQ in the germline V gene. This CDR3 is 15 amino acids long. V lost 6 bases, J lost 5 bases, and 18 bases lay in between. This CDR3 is CASRRAGVNEDTQYF. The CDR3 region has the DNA TGTGCCAGCAGAAGGGCAGGGGTAAATGAAGATACGCAGTATTTT.

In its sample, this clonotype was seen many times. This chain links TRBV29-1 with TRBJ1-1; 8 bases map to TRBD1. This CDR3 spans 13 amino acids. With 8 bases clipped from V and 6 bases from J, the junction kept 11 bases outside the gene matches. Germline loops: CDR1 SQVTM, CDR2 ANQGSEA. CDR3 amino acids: CSTWGQGASEAFF. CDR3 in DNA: TGCAGCACCTGGGGGCAGGGGGCATCTGAAGCTTTCTTT.

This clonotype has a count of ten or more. The CDR3 DNA sequence: TGTGCCAGCAGCTTCCAGGGGGGGGTGGAGACCCAGTACTTC. Residues: CASSFQGGVETQYF. The V call is TRBV7-8, the J call TRBJ2-5; either TRBD1 or TRBD2 may supply D (7 bases each). The CDR3 contains 14 residues. Trimming removed 3 bases at V and 5 bases at J, with 13 bases between. Germline V CDR1 and CDR2: SGHVS, FQNEAQ. The full variable domain, its missing parts supplied by reference TRBV7-8 and TRBJ2-5, is GAGVSQSPRYKVAKRGQDVALRCDPISGHVSLFWYQQALGQGPEFLTYFQNEAQLDKSGLPSDRFFAERPEGSVSTLKIQRTQQEDSAVYLCASSFQGGVETQYFGPGTRLLVL.

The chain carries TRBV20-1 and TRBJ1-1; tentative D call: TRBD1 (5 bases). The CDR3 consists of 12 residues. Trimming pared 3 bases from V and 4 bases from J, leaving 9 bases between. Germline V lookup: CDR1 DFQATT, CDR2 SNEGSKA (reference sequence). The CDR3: CSARGGATEAFF. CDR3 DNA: TGCAGTGCTAGGGGGGGAGCCACTGAAGCTTTCTTT.

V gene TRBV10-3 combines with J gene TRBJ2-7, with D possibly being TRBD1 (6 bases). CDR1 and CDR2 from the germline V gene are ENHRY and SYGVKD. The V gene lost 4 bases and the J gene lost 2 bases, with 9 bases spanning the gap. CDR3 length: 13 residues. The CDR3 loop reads CAISGDTAYEQYF. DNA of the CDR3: TGTGCCATCAGTGGGGACACTGCCTACGAGCAGTACTTC.

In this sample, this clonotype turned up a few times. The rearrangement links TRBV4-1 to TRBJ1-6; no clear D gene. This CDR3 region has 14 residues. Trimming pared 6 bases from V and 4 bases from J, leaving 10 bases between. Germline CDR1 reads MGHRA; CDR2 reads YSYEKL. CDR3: CASRPDSYNSPLHF. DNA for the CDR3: TGCGCCAGCAGACCGGACTCTTATAATTCACCCCTCCACTTT.

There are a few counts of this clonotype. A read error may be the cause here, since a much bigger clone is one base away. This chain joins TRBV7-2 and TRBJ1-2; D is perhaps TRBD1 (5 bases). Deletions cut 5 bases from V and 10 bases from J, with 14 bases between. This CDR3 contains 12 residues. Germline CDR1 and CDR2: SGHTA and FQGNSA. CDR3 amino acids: CASSVLGDLYTF. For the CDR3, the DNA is TGTGCCAGCAGCGTACTGGGGGACCTCTACACCTTC.

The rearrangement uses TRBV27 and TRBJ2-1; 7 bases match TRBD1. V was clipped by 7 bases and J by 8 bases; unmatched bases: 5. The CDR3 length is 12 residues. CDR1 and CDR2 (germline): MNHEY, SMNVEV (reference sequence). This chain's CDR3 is CASMDRSDEQFF. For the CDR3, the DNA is TGTGCCAGCATGGACAGGAGCGATGAGCAGTTCTTC.

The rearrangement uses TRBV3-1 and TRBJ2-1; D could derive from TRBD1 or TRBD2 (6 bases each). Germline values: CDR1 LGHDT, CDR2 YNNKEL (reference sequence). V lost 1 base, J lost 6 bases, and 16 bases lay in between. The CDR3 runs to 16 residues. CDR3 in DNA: TGTGCCAGCAGCCAAGTAATAGGGGGGCCTATCAATGAGCAGTTCTTC. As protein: CASSQVIGGPINEQFF.

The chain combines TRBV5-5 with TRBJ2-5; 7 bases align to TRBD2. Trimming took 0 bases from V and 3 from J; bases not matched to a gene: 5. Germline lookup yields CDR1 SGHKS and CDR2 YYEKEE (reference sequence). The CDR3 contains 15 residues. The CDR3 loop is CASSLVSSGEETQYF. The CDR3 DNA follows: TGTGCCAGCAGCTTGGTCTCTAGCGGCGAAGAGACCCAGTACTTC.

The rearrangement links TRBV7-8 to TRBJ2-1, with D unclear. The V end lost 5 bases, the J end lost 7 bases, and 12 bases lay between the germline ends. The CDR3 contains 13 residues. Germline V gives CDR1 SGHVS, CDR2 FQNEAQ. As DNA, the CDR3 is TGTGCCAGCAGCCCCCCGGCCGCTAATGAGCAGTTCTTC. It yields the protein CASSPPAANEQFF.

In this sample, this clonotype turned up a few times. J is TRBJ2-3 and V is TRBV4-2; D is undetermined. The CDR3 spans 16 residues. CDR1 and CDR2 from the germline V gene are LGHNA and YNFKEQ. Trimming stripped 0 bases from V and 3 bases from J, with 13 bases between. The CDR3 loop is CASSQDPDPLTDTQYF. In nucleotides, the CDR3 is TGTGCCAGCAGCCAAGATCCTGACCCCCTGACAGATACGCAGTATTTT.

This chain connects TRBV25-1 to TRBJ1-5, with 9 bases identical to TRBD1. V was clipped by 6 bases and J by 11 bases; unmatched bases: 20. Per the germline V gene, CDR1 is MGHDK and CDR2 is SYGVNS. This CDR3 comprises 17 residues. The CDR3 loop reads CASSRRTPGQGRKAQHF. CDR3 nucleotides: TGTGCCAGCAGCAGAAGGACTCCGGGACAGGGCCGTAAAGCCCAGCATTTT.

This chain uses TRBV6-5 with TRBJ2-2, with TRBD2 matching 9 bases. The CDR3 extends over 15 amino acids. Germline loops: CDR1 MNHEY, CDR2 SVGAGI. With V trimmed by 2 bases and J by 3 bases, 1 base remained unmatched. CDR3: CASSYGGGDTGELFF. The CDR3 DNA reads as TGTGCCAGCAGTTACGGCGGGGGGGACACCGGGGAGCTGTTTTTT.

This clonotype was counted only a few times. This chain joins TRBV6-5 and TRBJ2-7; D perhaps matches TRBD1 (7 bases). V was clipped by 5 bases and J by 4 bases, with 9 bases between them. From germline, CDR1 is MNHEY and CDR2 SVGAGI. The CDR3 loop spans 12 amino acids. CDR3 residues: CASSQGGYEQYV. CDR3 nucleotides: TGTGCCAGCAGTCAGGGGGGATACGAGCAGTACGTC.